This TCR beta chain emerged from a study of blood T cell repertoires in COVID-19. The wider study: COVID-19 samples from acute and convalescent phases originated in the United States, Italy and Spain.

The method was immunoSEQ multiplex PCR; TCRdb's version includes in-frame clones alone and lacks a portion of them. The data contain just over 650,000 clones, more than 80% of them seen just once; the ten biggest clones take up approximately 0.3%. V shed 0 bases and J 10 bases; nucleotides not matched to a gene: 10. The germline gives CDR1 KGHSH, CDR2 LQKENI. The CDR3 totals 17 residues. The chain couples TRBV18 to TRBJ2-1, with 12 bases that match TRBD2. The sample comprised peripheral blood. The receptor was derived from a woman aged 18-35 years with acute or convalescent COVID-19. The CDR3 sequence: CASSPPGSSGGAGEQFF. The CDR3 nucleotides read TGTGCCAGCTCACCACCGGGATCTAGCGGGGGGGCCGGGGAGCAGTTCTTC.